This T cell receptor beta chain originates from a study of blood T cell repertoires in COVID-19 (dated by TCRdb to about 2020). At the level of the whole study: Collaborator samples came from the United States, Italy and Spain and covered acute and convalescent phases of COVID-19. The material from the prospective study consisted of cDNA or gDNA derived from T cells, B-cell-depleted T cells, or PBMCs. The dataset comprised deeply sampled blood TCRbeta repertoires from subjects exposed to, actively infected with, or recovered from COVID-19. The repertoires were released in a freely available public database meant as a resource for research on the immune response to SARS-CoV-2. The samples were drawn from the first 160 participants of the ongoing ImmuneRACE study and from 950 to 1,500 subjects provided by 6 global collaborators. Nearly every sample came with metadata listing a de-identified subject ID, COVID-19 status, age in years and sex. Where available, HLA class I and class II types were obtained from metadata supplied by the sample provider rather than from assay-based typing.

Regarding this clone: There is no known antigen for this receptor. No much larger clone is present one base from it, and per-base qualities are unavailable.

Participants in the prospective study were enrolled through a virtual design, were aged roughly 18 to 100 years, and lived in some 24 United States geographic areas. To assign participants to cohorts, the prospective study relied on clinical history that participants themselves reported in a screening survey and a study questionnaire. For ImmuneRACE Cohort 3, a participant was defined as recovered based on two consecutive negative NP/OP PCR tests, clearance by a healthcare professional, or resolution of symptoms. In the prospective study, whole blood, serum and a nasopharyngeal or oropharyngeal swab were collected from each participant by mobile phlebotomists. Participants in the prospective study had the option to provide additional blood draws and questionnaires over a roughly 2-month period. Prospective study blood samples were shipped either frozen or at room temperature before DNA extraction.

TCRbeta CDR3 regions were amplified from genomic DNA by means of the immunoSEQ Assay, a bias-controlled multiplex PCR. Processing in the source paper ran as follows. Nucleated cell counts per sample were estimated from amplification of reference gene primers within the assay. To quantify the absolute abundance of each unique TCRbeta CDR3 rearrangement, sequence reads were collapsed and filtered. Productive Simpson clonality was computed per sample as the square root of Simpson's diversity index over productive rearrangements. What TCRdb holds here is the immuneACCESS table cut down to in-frame rearrangements. Part of the clones is not present; checked against another copy, under half of the missing clones reflect an unresolved V gene, and the others are unexplained. That table furnishes V, J and clone size, whereas the DNA furnished D and trimming. The sample yields 360,000 or so clones; roughly 87% were counted once. In total, the top ten clones hold 2.5% to 3% of the sample.

The paper's findings and limits, for the study overall: The amount of clinical and demographic metadata varied by source and participant and was provided uncurated.

V gives up 0 bases and J gives up 4 bases, and the segment between their germline ends measures 12 bases. The CDR3 goes from the cysteine to the phenylalanine over 15 residues. Just the 45-base CDR3 DNA is kept, in frame starting at base 1. CDR1 and CDR2 are drawn from the germline V gene (reference sequence): LGHDT, YNNKEL. The sample taken for sequencing was PBMCs or T cells enriched from blood (not recorded which). In this chain, TRBV3-1 (or the pseudogene TRBV3-2) is recombined with TRBJ1-2, with TRBD1 as a weak D call on 5 bases. This clonotype originated in a woman in her twenties or thirties who had recovered from COVID-19. The sequenced DNA is TGTGCCAGCAGCCAAGATGGGGCAGCTATCTATGGCTACACCTTC. It translates to CASSQDGAAIYGYTF.